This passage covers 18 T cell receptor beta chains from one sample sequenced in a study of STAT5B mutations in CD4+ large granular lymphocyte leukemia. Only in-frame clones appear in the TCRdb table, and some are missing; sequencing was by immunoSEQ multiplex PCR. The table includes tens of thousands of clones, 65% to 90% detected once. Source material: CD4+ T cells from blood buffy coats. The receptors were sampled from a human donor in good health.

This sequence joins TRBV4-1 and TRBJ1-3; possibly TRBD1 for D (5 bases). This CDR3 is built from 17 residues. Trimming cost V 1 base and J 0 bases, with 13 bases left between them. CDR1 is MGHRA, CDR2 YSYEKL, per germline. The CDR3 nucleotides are TGCGCCAGCAGCCAAGCACCCAGGGACCTCTCTGGAAACACCATATATTTT. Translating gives CASSQAPRDLSGNTIYF.

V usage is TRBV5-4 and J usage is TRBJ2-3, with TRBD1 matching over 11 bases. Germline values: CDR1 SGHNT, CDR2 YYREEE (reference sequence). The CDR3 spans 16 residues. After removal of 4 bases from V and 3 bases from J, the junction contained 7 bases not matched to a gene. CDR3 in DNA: TGTGCCAGCAGCCCCCGGGACAGGGGGTGGACAGATACGCAGTATTTT. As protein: CASSPRDRGWTDTQYF. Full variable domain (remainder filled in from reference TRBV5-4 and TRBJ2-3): ETGVTQSPTHLIKTRGQQVTLRCSSQSGHNTVSWYQQALGQGPQFIFQYYREEENGRGNFPPRFSGLQFPNYSSELNVNALELDDSALYLCASSPRDRGWTDTQYFGPGTRLTVL.

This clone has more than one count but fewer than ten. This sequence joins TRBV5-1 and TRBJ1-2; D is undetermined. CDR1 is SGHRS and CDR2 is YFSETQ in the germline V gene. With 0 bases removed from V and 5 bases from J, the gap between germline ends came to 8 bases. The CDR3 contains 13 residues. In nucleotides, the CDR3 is TGCGCCAGCAGCTTGGATGGCGGGTATGGCTACACCTTC. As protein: CASSLDGGYGYTF.

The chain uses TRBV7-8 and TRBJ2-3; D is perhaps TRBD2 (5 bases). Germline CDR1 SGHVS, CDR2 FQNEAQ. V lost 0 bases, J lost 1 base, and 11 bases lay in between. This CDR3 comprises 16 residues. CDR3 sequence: CASSLARETGTDTQYF. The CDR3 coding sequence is TGTGCCAGCAGCTTAGCGAGGGAAACGGGCACAGATACGCAGTATTTT.

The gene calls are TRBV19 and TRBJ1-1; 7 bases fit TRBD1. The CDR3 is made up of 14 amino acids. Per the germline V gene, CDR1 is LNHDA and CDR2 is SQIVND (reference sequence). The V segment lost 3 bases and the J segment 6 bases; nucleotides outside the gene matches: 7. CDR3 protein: CASSMQQGFPEAFF. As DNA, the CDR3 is TGTGCCAGTAGTATGCAACAGGGGTTCCCTGAAGCTTTCTTT.

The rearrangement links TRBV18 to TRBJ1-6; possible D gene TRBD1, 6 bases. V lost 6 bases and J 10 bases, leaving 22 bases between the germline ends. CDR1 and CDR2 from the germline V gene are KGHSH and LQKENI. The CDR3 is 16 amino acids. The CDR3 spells CASSARTVKNFSPLHF. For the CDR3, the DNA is TGTGCCAGCTCCGCCCGGACAGTGAAAAATTTCTCACCCCTCCACTTT.

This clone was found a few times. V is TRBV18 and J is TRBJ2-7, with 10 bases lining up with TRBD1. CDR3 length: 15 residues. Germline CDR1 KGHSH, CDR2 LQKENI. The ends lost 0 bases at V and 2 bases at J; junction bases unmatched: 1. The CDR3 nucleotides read TGTGCCAGCTCACCACCGGGACAGGGGACCTACGAGCAGTACTTC. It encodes CASSPPGQGTYEQYF.

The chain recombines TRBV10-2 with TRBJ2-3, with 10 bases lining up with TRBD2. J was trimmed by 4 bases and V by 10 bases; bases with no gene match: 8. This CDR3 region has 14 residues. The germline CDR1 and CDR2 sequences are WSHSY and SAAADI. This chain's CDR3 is CATIAGGISDTQYF. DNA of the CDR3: TGCGCCACGATAGCGGGAGGAATATCAGATACGCAGTATTTT.

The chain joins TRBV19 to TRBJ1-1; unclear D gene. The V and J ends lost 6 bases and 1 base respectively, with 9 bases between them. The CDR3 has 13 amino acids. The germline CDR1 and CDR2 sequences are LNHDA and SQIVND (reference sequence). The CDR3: CASSQDWNTEAFF. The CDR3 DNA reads TGTGCCAGTAGCCAAGACTGGAACACTGAAGCTTTCTTT.

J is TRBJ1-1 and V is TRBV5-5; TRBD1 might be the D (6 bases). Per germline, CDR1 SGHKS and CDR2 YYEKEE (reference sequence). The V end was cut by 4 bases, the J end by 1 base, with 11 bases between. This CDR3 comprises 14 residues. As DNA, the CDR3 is TGTGCCAGCAGCCGCGGACAGCCGAACACTGAAGCTTTCTTT. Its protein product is CASSRGQPNTEAFF.

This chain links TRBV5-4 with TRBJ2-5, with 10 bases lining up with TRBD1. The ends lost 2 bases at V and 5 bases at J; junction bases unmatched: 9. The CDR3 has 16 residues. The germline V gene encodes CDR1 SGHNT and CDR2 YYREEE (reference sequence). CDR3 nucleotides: TGTGCCAGCAGCTTAGTCCGGACAGGGGGTCTGGAGACCCAGTACTTC. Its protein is CASSLVRTGGLETQYF.

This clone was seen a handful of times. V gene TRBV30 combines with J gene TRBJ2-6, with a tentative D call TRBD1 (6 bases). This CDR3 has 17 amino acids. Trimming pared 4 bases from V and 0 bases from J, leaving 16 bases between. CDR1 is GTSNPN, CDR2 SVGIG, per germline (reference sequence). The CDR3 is CAWIMTGVVSGANVLTF. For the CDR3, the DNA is TGTGCCTGGATTATGACAGGTGTAGTCTCTGGGGCCAACGTCCTGACTTTC.

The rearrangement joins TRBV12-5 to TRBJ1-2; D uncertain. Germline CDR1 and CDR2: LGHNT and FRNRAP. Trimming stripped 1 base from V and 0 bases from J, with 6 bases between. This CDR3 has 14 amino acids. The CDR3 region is CASGLDTPNYGYTF. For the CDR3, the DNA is TGTGCTAGTGGTTTGGACACACCTAACTATGGCTACACCTTC. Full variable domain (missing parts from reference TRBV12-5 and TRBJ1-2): DARVTQTPRHKVTEMGQEVTMRCQPILGHNTVFWYRQTMMQGLELLAYFRNRAPLDDSGMPKDRFSAEMPDATLATLKIQPSEPRDSAVYFCASGLDTPNYGYTFGSGTRLTVV.

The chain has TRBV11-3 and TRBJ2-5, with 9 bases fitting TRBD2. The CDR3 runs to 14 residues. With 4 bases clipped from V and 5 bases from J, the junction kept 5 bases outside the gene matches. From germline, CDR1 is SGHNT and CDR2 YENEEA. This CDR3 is CASSSAGGSETQYF. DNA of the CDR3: TGTGCCAGCAGCTCAGCGGGGGGCTCGGAGACCCAGTACTTC.

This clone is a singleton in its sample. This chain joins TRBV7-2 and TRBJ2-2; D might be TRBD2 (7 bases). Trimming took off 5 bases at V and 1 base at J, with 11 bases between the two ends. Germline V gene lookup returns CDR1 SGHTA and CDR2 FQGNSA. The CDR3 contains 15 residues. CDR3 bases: TGTGCCAGCAGCCGCGGGGGCGTGAACACCGGGGAGCTGTTTTTT. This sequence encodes CASSRGGVNTGELFF.

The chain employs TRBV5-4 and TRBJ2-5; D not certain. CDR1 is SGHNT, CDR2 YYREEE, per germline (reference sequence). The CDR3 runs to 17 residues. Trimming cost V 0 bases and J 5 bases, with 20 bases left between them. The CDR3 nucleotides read TGTGCCAGCAGCTTGGACCAAACCGGGTCTCGGCGGGAGACCCAGTACTTC. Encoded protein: CASSLDQTGSRRETQYF.

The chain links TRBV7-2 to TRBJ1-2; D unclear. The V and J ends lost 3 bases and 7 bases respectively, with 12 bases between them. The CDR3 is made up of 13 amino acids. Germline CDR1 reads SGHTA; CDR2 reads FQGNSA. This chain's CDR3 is CASSLTGFSGYTF. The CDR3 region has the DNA TGTGCCAGCAGCTTGACGGGGTTTAGTGGCTACACCTTC. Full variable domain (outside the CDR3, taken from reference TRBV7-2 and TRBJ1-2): GAGVSQSPSNKVTEKGKDVELRCDPISGHTALYWYRQSLGQGLEFLIYFQGNSAPDKSGLPSDRFSAERTGGSVSTLTIQRTQQEDSAVYLCASSLTGFSGYTFGSGTRLTVV.

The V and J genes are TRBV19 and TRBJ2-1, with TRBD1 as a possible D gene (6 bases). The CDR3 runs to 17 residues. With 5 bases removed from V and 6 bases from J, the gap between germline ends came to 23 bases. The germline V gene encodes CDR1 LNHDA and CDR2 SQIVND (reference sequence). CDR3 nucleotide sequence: TGTGCCAGTAGTGCCGCTGGACAGTCAAGGAGATTCAATGAGCAGTTCTTC. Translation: CASSAAGQSRRFNEQFF.